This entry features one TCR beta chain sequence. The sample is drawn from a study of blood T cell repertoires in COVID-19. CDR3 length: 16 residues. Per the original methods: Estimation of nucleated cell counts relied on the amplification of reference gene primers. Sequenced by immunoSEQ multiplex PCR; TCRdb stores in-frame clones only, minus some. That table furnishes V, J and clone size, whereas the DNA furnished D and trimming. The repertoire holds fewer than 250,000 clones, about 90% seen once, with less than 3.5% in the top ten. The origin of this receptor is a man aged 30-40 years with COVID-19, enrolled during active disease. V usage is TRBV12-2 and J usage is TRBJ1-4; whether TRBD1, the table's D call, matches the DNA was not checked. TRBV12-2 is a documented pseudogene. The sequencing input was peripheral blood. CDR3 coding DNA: TGTGCAAGTCGCTCGGAGGACAGGGCCATTAATGAAAAACTGTTTTTT. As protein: CASRSEDRAINEKLFF.